Below, 22 T cell receptor beta chains from the same sample are listed, as sequenced in a study of identical twins. TCRdb reprocessed the 5' RACE reads via MiXCR and lists one record per CDR3 protein. The sample has approximately 600,000 distinct CDR3 sequences; more than 9% are singletons. The data also belong to a second study, concerning yellow fever vaccine responses in identical twins.

Sequenced sample: PBMCs. Every receptor here comes from a woman younger than 35 in good health.

The chain has TRBV10-3 and TRBJ2-1; D is unclear. Germline V gives CDR1 ENHRY, CDR2 SYGVKD. The ends were cut back, 0 bases at V and 1 base at J, with 10 bases in the middle. The CDR3 spans 16 residues. The CDR3 reads CAISESTWASYNEQFF. CDR3 DNA: TGTGCCATCAGTGAGTCGACGTGGGCTTCCTACAATGAGCAGTTCTTC.

This clonotype was found a few times. V is TRBV4-3 and J is TRBJ2-2; possibly TRBD2 for D (6 bases). CDR1 LGHNA and CDR2 YSLEER come from the germline V gene. CDR3 length equals 15 residues. V was clipped by 2 bases and J by 2 bases, with 9 bases between them. The chain's CDR3 is CASSQSGTNTGELFF. The CDR3 DNA follows: TGCGCCAGCAGCCAATCCGGGACTAACACCGGGGAGCTGTTTTTT.

The J gene is TRBJ1-1, the V gene TRBV21-1; the table's TRBD1 call for D was not verified on the DNA. TRBV21-1 has pseudogene status. The CDR3 spans 16 residues. The CDR3 DNA sequence: TGTGTCAGCAGCAAAGGGTTTACACTCCCCCGGGGTGAAGCTTTCTTT. Protein sequence: CVSSKGFTLPRGEAFF.

This clonotype was seen a handful of times. The chain employs TRBV7-2 and TRBJ1-5; 9 bases map to TRBD1. CDR1 and CDR2 (germline): SGHTA, FQGNSA. The V gene end was trimmed by 5 bases and the J gene end by 6 bases; junction bases not matched to a gene: 2. The CDR3 length is 13 residues. CDR3 nucleotide sequence: TGTGCCAGCAGCCGGGACAGGGTTCAGCCCCAGCATTTT. Residues: CASSRDRVQPQHF.

This sequence joins TRBV5-1 and TRBJ2-4; D perhaps matches TRBD1 (8 bases). Trimming stripped 5 bases from V and 3 bases from J, with 18 bases between. CDR1 and CDR2 (germline): SGHRS, YFSETQ. This CDR3 is 16 amino acids long. The CDR3 is CASSHGQGGGKNIQYF. CDR3 DNA: TGCGCCAGCAGTCACGGACAGGGAGGGGGCAAAAACATTCAGTACTTC.

This clonotype was picked up one time. The V gene is TRBV6-5, the J gene TRBJ2-7; 10 nucleotides match TRBD2. This CDR3 has 14 residues. Trimming took 3 bases from V and 5 from J; bases not matched to a gene: 4. Germline lookup yields CDR1 MNHEY and CDR2 SVGAGI. CDR3: CASSYLLAGDEQYF. The CDR3 DNA follows: TGTGCCAGCAGTTATCTGCTAGCGGGAGACGAGCAGTACTTC.

This clonotype showed up just a few times. The rearrangement joins TRBV11-2 to TRBJ2-1, with TRBD1 matching over 8 bases. The CDR3 is 16 residues long. V lost 5 bases, J lost 6 bases, and 12 bases stayed unmatched. Germline V gene sequence: CDR1 SGHAT, CDR2 FQNNGV. In DNA form, the CDR3 reads TGTGCCAGCAGCATAACAGGGGGTGGGAGGTCCAATGAGCAGTTCTTC. Encoded protein: CASSITGGGRSNEQFF.

The genes are TRBV20-1 and TRBJ2-7, with TRBD1 matching 7 bases. CDR3 size: 13 residues. Trimming cost V 1 base and J 3 bases; bases outside gene matches: 3. From germline, CDR1 is DFQATT and CDR2 SNEGSKA (reference sequence). The CDR3 protein is CSARVQGDYEQYF. The CDR3 region has the DNA TGCAGTGCTAGAGTGCAGGGGGACTACGAGCAGTACTTC.

On this clonotype: A read error may account for a junction end that differs from germline. The CDR3 sequence is CATSRDAGVYEQYF. CDR3 sequence (DNA): TGTGCCACCAGCCGAGATGCAGGGGTTTACGAGCAGTACTTC. The chain is built from TRBV15 and TRBJ2-7; perhaps TRBD1 as D (6 bases). The CDR3 consists of 14 residues. The germline CDR1 and CDR2 sequences are LNHNV and YYDKDF (reference sequence).

The table lists this clonotype with many counts. This rearrangement joins TRBV15 to TRBJ2-2; D may correspond to TRBD1 or TRBD2 (6 bases each). Germline V gene sequence: CDR1 LNHNV, CDR2 YYDKDF (reference sequence). This CDR3 has 14 residues. V was trimmed by 0 bases and J by 6 bases, leaving 8 bases between them. CDR3 sequence (DNA): TGTGCCACCAGCAGAGATAGGGGGGCCGGGGAGCTGTTTTTT. This encodes CATSRDRGAGELFF.

The chain has TRBV6-5 and TRBJ1-5; D unresolved. Germline V gene sequence: CDR1 MNHEY, CDR2 SVGAGI. V lost 0 bases and J lost 2, with 8 bases in between. The CDR3 is 15 amino acids. The CDR3 sequence: CASSYSWGGNQPQHF. The CDR3 DNA sequence: TGTGCCAGCAGTTACTCTTGGGGAGGCAATCAGCCCCAGCATTTT.

This clonotype was counted a few times. The chain is built from TRBV4-2 and TRBJ2-3; D is uncertain. The CDR3 runs to 13 residues. V lost 1 base, J lost 4 bases, and 6 bases lay in between. Germline V gene lookup returns CDR1 LGHNA and CDR2 YNFKEQ. Written as DNA, the CDR3 is TGTGCCAGCAGCCAAGTCAGTTCAGATACGCAGTATTTT. This gives the protein CASSQVSSDTQYF.

This clonotype came up a few times. The CDR3 sequence is CASSVRSTNTGELFF. The CDR3 DNA is TGTGCCAGCAGTGTACGGTCAACGAACACCGGGGAGCTGTTTTTT. The J gene is TRBJ2-2, the V gene TRBV2, with D unclear. The V end was cut by 4 bases, the J end by 0 bases, with 9 bases between. The CDR3 has 15 amino acids. Looked up from germline, CDR1 is SNHLY and CDR2 is FYNNEI.

This clonotype was counted a few times. V usage is TRBV6-1 and J usage is TRBJ2-7; TRBD1 matches 7 bases. There are 13 residues in the CDR3. Germline V gene data show CDR1 as MNHNS and CDR2 as SASEGT. With 3 bases clipped from V and 7 bases from J, the junction kept 6 bases outside the gene matches. The CDR3 is CASSDQGVEEQYF. CDR3 DNA sequence: TGTGCCAGCAGTGATCAGGGGGTGGAGGAGCAGTACTTC.

This clonotype was counted at least ten times. The chain uses TRBV7-2 and TRBJ2-3, with 13 bases aligning to TRBD2. CDR1 and CDR2 (germline): SGHTA, FQGNSA. The CDR3 length is 13 residues. V trimming: 6 bases; J trimming: 10 bases; junction bases outside the gene matches: 4. The CDR3 loop is CASRLAGGQAQYF. The DNA of the CDR3 is TGTGCCAGCAGACTAGCGGGGGGGCAAGCGCAGTATTTT.

This clonotype was picked up a small number of times. The V and J genes are TRBV27 and TRBJ1-3, with D unresolved. The CDR3 has 15 amino acids. The germline V and J ends were trimmed by 4 bases and 4 bases, with 14 bases remaining between them. CDR1 is MNHEY, CDR2 SMNVEV, per germline (reference sequence). This CDR3 reads CASSSYDIAGNTIYF. CDR3 sequence (DNA): TGTGCCAGCAGTTCCTATGATATTGCGGGAAACACCATATATTTT.

The sample holds a few counts of this clonotype. J is TRBJ2-7 and V is TRBV12-3 or TRBV12-4; 12 bases are a match to TRBD2. V shed 7 bases, J shed 0 bases, and the junction held 7 bases outside the gene matches. The CDR3 contains 16 residues. CDR3 loop: CASTPLAGGSSYEQYF. The CDR3 nucleotides are TGTGCCAGCACCCCACTAGCGGGGGGAAGCTCCTACGAGCAGTACTTC.

This clonotype appeared a few times. The chain uses TRBV7-2 and TRBJ2-1, with D uncertain. This CDR3 has 13 amino acids. The V end was cut by 5 bases, the J end by 12 bases, with 17 bases between. From germline, CDR1 is SGHTA and CDR2 FQGNSA. The CDR3 is CASSPKETWRQFF. The CDR3 nucleotides read TGTGCCAGCAGCCCAAAAGAGACTTGGAGGCAGTTCTTC.

This clonotype has at least ten counts. This sequence joins TRBV10-3 and TRBJ1-1; D gene uncertain. The CDR3 is made up of 15 amino acids. Germline V gene lookup returns CDR1 ENHRY and CDR2 SYGVKD. V lost 0 bases and J lost 0, with 8 bases in between. The CDR3 nucleotides read TGTGCCATCAGTGAGTCGAGTGCCATGAACACTGAAGCTTTCTTT. This translates into CAISESSAMNTEAFF.

Many counts were recorded for this clonotype. The V and J genes are TRBV20-1 and TRBJ2-7; D unresolved. This CDR3 comprises 14 residues. Germline CDR1 reads DFQATT; CDR2 reads SNEGSKA (reference sequence). Trimming took 0 bases from V and 2 from J, leaving 11 bases between them. CDR3 bases: TGCAGTGCTAGAGAGCTCAGAGTTACCTACGAGCAGTACTTC. This codes for CSARELRVTYEQYF.

The V gene is TRBV7-2, the J gene TRBJ2-7; D is undetermined. CDR1 is SGHTA, CDR2 FQGNSA, per germline. The CDR3 loop spans 14 amino acids. The V end was cut by 2 bases, the J end by 3 bases, with 11 bases between. The CDR3 sequence is CASSLKGPSYEQYF. CDR3 DNA: TGTGCCAGCAGCTTAAAGGGCCCTAGCTACGAGCAGTACTTC.

This chain links TRBV29-1 with TRBJ2-1; tentatively, D is TRBD2 (6 bases). Per germline, CDR1 SQVTM and CDR2 ANQGSEA. V was cut by 8 bases and J by 6 bases, with 17 bases left in between. The CDR3 has 13 amino acids. The CDR3 is CSLLTGTFNEQFF. The CDR3 region has the DNA TGCAGCTTACTAACCGGGACTTTCAATGAGCAGTTCTTC.